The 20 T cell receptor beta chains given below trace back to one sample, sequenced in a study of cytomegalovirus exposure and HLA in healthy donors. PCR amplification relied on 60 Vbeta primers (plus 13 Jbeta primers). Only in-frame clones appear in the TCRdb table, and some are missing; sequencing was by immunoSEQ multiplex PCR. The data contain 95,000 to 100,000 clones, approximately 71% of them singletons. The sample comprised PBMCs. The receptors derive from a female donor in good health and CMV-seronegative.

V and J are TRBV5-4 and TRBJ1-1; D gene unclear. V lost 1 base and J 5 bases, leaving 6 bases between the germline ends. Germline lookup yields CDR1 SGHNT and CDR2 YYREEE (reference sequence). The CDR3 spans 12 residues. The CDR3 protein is CASSLRGTEAFF. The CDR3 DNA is TGTGCCAGCAGCTTGAGAGGAACTGAAGCTTTCTTT.

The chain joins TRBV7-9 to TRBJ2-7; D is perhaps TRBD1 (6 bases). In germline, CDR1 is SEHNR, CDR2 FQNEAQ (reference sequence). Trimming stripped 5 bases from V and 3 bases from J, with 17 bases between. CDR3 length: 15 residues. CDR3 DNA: TGTGCCAGCAGCAGAACAGGGAGATCTTACTACGAGCAGTACTTC. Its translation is CASSRTGRSYYEQYF. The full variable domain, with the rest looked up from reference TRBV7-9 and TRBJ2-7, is DTGVSQNPRHKITKRGQNVTFRCDPISEHNRLYWYRQTLGQGPEFLTYFQNEAQLEKSRLLSDRFSAERPKGSFSTLEIQRTEQGDSAMYLCASSRTGRSYYEQYFGPGTRLTVT.

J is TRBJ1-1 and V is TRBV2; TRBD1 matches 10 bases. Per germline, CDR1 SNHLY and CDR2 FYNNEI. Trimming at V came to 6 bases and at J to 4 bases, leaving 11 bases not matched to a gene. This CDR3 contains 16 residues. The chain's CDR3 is CASSEQGQGISTEAFF. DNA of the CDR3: TGTGCCAGCAGCGAACAGGGACAGGGGATAAGCACTGAAGCTTTCTTT.

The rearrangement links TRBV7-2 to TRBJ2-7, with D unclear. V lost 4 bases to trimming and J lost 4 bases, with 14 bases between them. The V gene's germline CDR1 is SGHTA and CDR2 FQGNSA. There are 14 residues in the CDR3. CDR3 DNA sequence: TGTGCCAGCAGCTCCACCGCCCAGTTATACGAGCAGTACTTC. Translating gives CASSSTAQLYEQYF. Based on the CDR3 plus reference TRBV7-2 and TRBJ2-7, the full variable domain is GAGVSQSPSNKVTEKGKDVELRCDPISGHTALYWYRQSLGQGLEFLIYFQGNSAPDKSGLPSDRFSAERTGGSVSTLTIQRTQQEDSAVYLCASSSTAQLYEQYFGPGTRLTVT.

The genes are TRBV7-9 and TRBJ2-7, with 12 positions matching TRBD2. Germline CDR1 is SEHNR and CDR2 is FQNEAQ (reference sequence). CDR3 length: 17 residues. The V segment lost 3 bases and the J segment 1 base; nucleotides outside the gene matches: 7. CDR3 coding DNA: TGTGCCAGCAGCTTCCCTCTAGCGGGAGGGAGTTCCTACGAGCAGTACTTC. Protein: CASSFPLAGGSSYEQYF. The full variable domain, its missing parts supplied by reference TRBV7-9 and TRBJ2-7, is DTGVSQNPRHKITKRGQNVTFRCDPISEHNRLYWYRQTLGQGPEFLTYFQNEAQLEKSRLLSDRFSAERPKGSFSTLEIQRTEQGDSAMYLCASSFPLAGGSSYEQYFGPGTRLTVT.

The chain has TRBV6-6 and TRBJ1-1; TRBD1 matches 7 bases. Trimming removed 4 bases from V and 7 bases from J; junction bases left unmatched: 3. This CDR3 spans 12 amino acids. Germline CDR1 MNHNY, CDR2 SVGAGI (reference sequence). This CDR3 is CASSSGTVEAFF. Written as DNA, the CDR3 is TGTGCCAGCAGTTCCGGGACAGTTGAAGCTTTCTTT.

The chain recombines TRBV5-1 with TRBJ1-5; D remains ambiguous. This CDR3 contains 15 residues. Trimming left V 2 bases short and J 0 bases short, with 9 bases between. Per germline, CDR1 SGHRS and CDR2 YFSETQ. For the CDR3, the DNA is TGCGCCAGCAGCTTCGGAGAATATAGCAATCAGCCCCAGCATTTT. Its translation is CASSFGEYSNQPQHF.

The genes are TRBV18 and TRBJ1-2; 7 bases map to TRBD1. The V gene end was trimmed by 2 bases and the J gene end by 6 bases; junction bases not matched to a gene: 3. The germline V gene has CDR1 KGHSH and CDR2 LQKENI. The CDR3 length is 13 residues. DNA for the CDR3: TGTGCCAGCTCACCAACAGGGGCCAATGGCTACACCTTC. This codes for CASSPTGANGYTF.

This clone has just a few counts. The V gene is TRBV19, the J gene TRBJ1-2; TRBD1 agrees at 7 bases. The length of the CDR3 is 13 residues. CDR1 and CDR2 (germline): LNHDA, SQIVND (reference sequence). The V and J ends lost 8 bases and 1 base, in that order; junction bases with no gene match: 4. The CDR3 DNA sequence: TGTGCCAGTTTGAACAGGGGTAACTATGGCTACACCTTC. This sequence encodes CASLNRGNYGYTF.

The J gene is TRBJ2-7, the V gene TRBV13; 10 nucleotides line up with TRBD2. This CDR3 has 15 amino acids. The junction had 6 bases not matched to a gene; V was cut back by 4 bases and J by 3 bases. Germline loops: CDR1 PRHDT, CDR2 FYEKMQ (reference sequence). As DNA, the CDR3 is TGTGCCAGCAGCTATCCTAGCGGGGGTTACTACGAGCAGTACTTC. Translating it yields CASSYPSGGYYEQYF.

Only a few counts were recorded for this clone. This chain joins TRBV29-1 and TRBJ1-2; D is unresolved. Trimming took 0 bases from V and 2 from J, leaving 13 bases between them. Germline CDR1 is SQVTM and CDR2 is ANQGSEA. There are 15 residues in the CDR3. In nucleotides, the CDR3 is TGCAGCGTTGAAGAACCGAGGGTTGAGAACTATGGCTACACCTTC. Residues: CSVEEPRVENYGYTF. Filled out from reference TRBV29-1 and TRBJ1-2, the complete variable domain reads SAVISQKPSRDICQRGTSLTIQCQVDSQVTMMFWYRQQPGQSLTLIATANQGSEATYESGFVIDKFPISRPNLTFSTLTVSNMSPEDSSIYLCSVEEPRVENYGYTFGSGTRLTVV.

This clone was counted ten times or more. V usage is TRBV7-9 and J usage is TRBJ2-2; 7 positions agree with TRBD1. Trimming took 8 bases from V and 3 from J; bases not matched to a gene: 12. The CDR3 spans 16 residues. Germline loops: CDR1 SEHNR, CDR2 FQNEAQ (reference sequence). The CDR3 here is CASGGDRDRDTGELFF. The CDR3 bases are TGTGCCAGCGGGGGTGACCGGGACAGAGACACCGGGGAGCTGTTTTTT.

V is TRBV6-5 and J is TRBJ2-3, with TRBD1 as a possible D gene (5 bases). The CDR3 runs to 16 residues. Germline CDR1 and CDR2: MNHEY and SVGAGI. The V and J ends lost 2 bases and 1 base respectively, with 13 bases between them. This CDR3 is CASSYGALGGTDTQYF. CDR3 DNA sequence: TGTGCCAGCAGTTACGGGGCCCTAGGGGGCACAGATACGCAGTATTTT.

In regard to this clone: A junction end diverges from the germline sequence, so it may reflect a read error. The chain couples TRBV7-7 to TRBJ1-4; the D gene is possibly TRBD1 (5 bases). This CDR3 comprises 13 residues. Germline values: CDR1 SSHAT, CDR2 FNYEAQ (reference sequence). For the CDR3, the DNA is TGTGCTAGCAGCTTAGCAAGGGGTGAAAAACTGTTTTTT. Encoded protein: CASSLARGEKLFF.

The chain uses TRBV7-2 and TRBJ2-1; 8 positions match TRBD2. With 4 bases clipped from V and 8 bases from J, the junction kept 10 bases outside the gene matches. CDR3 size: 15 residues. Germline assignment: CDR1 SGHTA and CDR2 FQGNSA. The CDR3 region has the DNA TGTGCCAGCAGCTCCCCCAGCGGGAGATACGATGAGCAGTTCTTC. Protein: CASSSPSGRYDEQFF.

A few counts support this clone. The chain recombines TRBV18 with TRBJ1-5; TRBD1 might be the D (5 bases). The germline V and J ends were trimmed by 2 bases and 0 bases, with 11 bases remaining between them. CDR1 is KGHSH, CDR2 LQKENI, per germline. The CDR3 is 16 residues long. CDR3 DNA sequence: TGTGCCAGCTCACCAGATCGACAGACTAGCAATCAGCCCCAGCATTTT. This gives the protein CASSPDRQTSNQPQHF.

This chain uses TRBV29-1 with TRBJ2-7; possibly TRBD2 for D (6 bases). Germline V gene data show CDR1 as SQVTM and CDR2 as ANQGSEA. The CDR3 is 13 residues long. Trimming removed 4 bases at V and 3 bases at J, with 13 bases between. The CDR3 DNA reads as TGCAGCGTTGGTGGCGGGAAACGCTACGAGCAGTACTTC. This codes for CSVGGGKRYEQYF.

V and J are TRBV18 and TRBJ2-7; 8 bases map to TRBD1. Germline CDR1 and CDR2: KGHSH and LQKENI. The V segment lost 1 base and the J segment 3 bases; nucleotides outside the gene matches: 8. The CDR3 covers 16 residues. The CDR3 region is CASSPLDRTGFYEQYF. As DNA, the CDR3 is TGTGCCAGCTCACCACTCGACAGGACAGGGTTCTACGAGCAGTACTTC.

CDR3 sequence: CASLSYQEAFF. The CDR3 nucleotides read TGTGCCAGCTTAAGCTACCAAGAAGCTTTCTTT. V usage is TRBV2 and J usage is TRBJ1-1, with D hard to call. The CDR3 has 11 residues. Trimming stripped 8 bases from V and 8 bases from J, with 12 bases between. CDR1 is SNHLY, CDR2 FYNNEI, per germline.

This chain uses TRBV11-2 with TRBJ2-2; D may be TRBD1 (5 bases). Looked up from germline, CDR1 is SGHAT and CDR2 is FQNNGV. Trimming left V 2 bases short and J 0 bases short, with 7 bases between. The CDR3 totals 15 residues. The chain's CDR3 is CASSLRQSNTGELFF. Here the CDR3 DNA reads TGTGCCAGCAGCTTACGACAGTCGAACACCGGGGAGCTGTTTTTT.